This TCR beta chain emerged from a study of blood T cell repertoires in COVID-19. The overall study: Sites across the United States, Italy and Spain contributed samples from acute and convalescent COVID-19. T cells, B-cell-depleted T cells, or PBMCs supplied cDNA or gDNA.

V trimming: 0 bases; J trimming: 5 bases; junction bases outside the gene matches: 7. The CDR3 extends over 16 amino acids. The germline V gene encodes CDR1 MNHNY and CDR2 SVGAGI (reference sequence). Sequencing used immunoSEQ multiplex PCR; TCRdb keeps in-frame clones, though not all of them. The table lists around 160,000 clones, 81% of them singletons, with approximately 10% in the top ten. What was sequenced was peripheral blood. The TCR comes from a man between 60 and 75 years old with active or convalescent COVID-19. This sequence joins TRBV6-6 and TRBJ2-5, with 9 bases identical to TRBD1. The CDR3 region is CASSYSWTGVQETQYF. For the CDR3, the DNA is TGTGCCAGCAGTTACTCGTGGACAGGGGTTCAGGAGACCCAGTACTTC.